These 4 T cell receptor beta chains share one sample of origin, sequenced in a study of response to subunit inactivated influenza vaccine. In TCRdb, the RT-PCR reads were re-called with MiXCR into one record per CDR3 protein. The table includes 650,000 to 800,000 distinct CDR3 sequences, under 20% detected once. Sequencing used PBMCs from blood, obtained roughly 5 days after vaccination. The source of these receptors is a man between 45 and 60 years old who received an inactivated influenza vaccine.

The chain couples TRBV7-7 to TRBJ2-1, with a weak D call TRBD2 (6 bases). Looked up from germline, CDR1 is SSHAT and CDR2 is FNYEAQ (reference sequence). The CDR3 is 15 residues long. With 1 base removed from V and 7 bases from J, the gap between germline ends came to 14 bases. CDR3 residues: CASSLGGGSGNEQFF. DNA of the CDR3: TGTGCCAGCAGCTTAGGTGGGGGGAGCGGAAATGAGCAGTTCTTC.

V and J are TRBV5-1 and TRBJ2-3, with 9 bases identical to TRBD1. Germline values: CDR1 SGHRS, CDR2 YFSETQ. V trimming: 4 bases; J trimming: 0 bases; junction bases outside the gene matches: 6. The CDR3 contains 16 residues. For the CDR3, the DNA is TGCGCCAGCAGCCCGACGACAGGGGGGAGCACAGATACGCAGTATTTT. It specifies CASSPTTGGSTDTQYF.

The rearrangement joins TRBV18 to TRBJ2-2; D is uncertain. CDR1 KGHSH and CDR2 LQKENI come from the germline V gene. Trimming removed 1 base from V and 7 bases from J, with 4 bases in between. The CDR3 sequence is 12 residues long. This chain's CDR3 is CASSPLHGELFF. CDR3 DNA sequence: TGTGCCAGCTCACCACTGCACGGGGAGCTGTTTTTT.

Many counts were recorded for this clonotype. This chain uses TRBV12-3 or TRBV12-4 with TRBJ2-7; D unclear. Trimming removed 2 bases at V and 3 bases at J, with 2 bases between. This CDR3 is 11 amino acids long. The CDR3 reads CASSLIYEQYF. The CDR3, as DNA: TGTGCCAGCAGTTTAATCTACGAGCAGTACTTC.